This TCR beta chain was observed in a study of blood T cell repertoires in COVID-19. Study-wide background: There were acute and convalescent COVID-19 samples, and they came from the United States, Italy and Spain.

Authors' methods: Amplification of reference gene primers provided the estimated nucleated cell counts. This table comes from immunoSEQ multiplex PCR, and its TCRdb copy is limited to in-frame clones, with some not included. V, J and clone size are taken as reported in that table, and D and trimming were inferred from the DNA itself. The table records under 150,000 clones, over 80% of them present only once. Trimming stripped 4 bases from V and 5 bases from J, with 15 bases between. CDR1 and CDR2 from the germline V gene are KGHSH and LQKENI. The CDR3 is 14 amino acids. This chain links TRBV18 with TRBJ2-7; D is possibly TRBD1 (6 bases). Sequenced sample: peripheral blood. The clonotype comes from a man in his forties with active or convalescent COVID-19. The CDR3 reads CASSLAGTRDEQYF. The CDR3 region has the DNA TGTGCCAGCTCACTAGCCGGGACACGGGACGAGCAGTACTTC. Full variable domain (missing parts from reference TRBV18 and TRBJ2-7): NAGVMQNPRHLVRRRGQEARLRCSPMKGHSHVYWYRQLPEEGLKFMVYLQKENIIDESGMPKERFSAEFPKEGPSILRIQQVVRGDSAAYFCASSLAGTRDEQYFGPGTRLTVT.